This T cell receptor (beta chain) emerged from a study of shared clonotypes between healthy human individuals (dated by TCRdb to between 2020 and 2021). With respect to the entire study: A couple of women and a few men aged 18 to 49 years were included in the cohort. Each donor's leukapheresis produced roughly between about 0.85 and 10 billion PBMCs. The study deeply sequenced blood TCR repertoires of five healthy adults to estimate repertoire size and the extent of clonotype sharing between individuals. Per donor, three plates each were used for CD4 naive and CD4 memory, two for CD8 naive, and one for CD8 memory. Different laboratories and diverse techniques were used to prepare libraries and sequence TCR repertoires, to increase sequencing depth and limit assay-specific biases. Study-wide conclusions, independent of this receptor: Compared with non-shared clonotypes, clonotypes shared by all four sorted-subset donors had higher generation probabilities. The genetic and exposure-history diversity represented was limited by the small number of donors. About 5% of naive CD4, 3.5% of naive CD8, 2.3% of memory CD4, and 0.4% of memory CD8 clonotypes were shared across four donors. Rarefaction of sorted-subset datasets indicated incomplete sequencing despite the large sequencing depth. Naive subsets generally had larger estimated clonotype richness than memory subsets did. Based on pairwise subsampling, the degree of clonotype sharing among donors was expected to be affected by sequencing depth. Only blood was sampled, and tissue TCR repertoires likely differ from those in blood.

Comment on this clone: The antigen it recognizes is unknown. Base-call qualities are not available, and no considerably larger clone is one nucleotide away.

CDR1 and CDR2 are read off the germline V gene (reference sequence) as WNHNN and SYGVQD. V drops 6 bases and J drops 2 bases, leaving 12 bases in between. Inclusive of the bounding cysteine and phenylalanine, the CDR3 is 14 residues long. The DNA shown is the 42-base CDR3, in frame from base 1. Donors were healthy HIV-negative adults with no recently reported acute infections or vaccinations. Every donor was a Caucasian adult living in Nashville, Tennessee, USA. CD4+ T cells were enriched by magnetic negative selection, after which naive cells were positively selected on CD45RA and the negative fraction was taken as the memory subset. Blood was collected by leukapheresis, and PBMCs were isolated by Ficoll-Histopaque density gradient centrifugation and then cryopreserved in liquid nitrogen vapor phase. Purity and quantity of every magnetically sorted T cell population were checked by analytical flow cytometry. Each sorted fraction had its genomic DNA isolated and then quantified by UV absorbance on a Nanodrop 2000c.

Using the deep immunoSEQ assay, multiplex PCR amplified TCR CDR3 regions from genomic DNA. Genomic DNA extracted from each cell subset was distributed evenly over all wells of several immunoSEQ 96-well plates, and each plate served as one replicate. For sorted subsets, each replicate PCR was loaded with approximately 0.2 ug genomic DNA, equivalent to 25,000 to 35,000 T cell genomes. The purified libraries were quantified using a Qubit 3.0 fluorometer, sized with a Bioanalyzer 2100, and then quantified again using the KAPA Library Quantification kit. A separate single-read 150-cycle Illumina NextSeq 550 flow cell was used to sequence each immunoSEQ 96-well plate. The source study handled its data this way. Because the immunoSEQ output included only junctional sequences and no quality scores, the filtering could not be the same as the filtering used for full-length reads. Sequences were annotated with PyIR, a Python wrapper for IgBLAST v1.9, using IMGT germline references to assign V/J genes and CDR3. Reads with weak V/J assignments (E-value above 1e-6), missing CDR3, stop codons, out-of-frame junctions, or ambiguous translated residues were removed. A V3J clonotype was defined by an identical inferred V gene, J gene, and CDR3 amino acid sequence. The percentage overlap between two repertoires was calculated by dividing the number of shared unique clonotypes by the size of the smaller repertoire. RTK rarefaction, the Chao1 estimator, and Recon v2.1 estimates of unobserved clonotypes were used to assess repertoire richness. Generation probabilities for all TCRbeta clonotypes obtained by the gDNA method from a handful of donors were computed using OLGA. The table comes from immuneACCESS by way of TCRdb, which keeps in-frame sequences with V and J called. Part of the clones is missing from these tables; in studies checked, under half for an unresolved V gene and the rest for unknown reasons. V and J calls and clone size follow that table, whereas D and trimming were derived from the DNA. The sample profile shows approximately 2.4 million clones; almost 96% of them were found once. Roughly 0.13% of the sample is in the top ten clones.

The sequence was collected from a man younger than 30 in good health. The sample consisted of naive CD4+ T cells sorted from blood. What the cell subset or site label conveys for this sample: CD45RA+ positively selected. This sequence uses TRBV10-1 and TRBJ2-3, with the identity of the D gene unclear. The sequence in DNA is TGCGCCAGCAGCGGACGGACCATCACAGATACGCAGTATTTT. Translated, this gives CASSGRTITDTQYF.